One and the same sample provided the 25 T cell receptor beta chains below, sequenced in a study of response to subunit inactivated influenza vaccine. TCRdb re-derived calls from the RT-PCR reads in MiXCR, one entry per CDR3 protein. The repertoire consists of hundreds of thousands of distinct CDR3 sequences, with about a tenth occurring once and the leading ten covering roughly 12%. The sample in question was PBMCs from blood, obtained 45 days after vaccination. These receptors were taken from a man in his fifties who received an inactivated influenza vaccine.

This clonotype was seen more than once but under ten times. The V gene is TRBV5-1, the J gene TRBJ2-1; 9 bases fit TRBD1. Germline loops: CDR1 SGHRS, CDR2 YFSETQ. J gave up 8 bases and V 4 bases, and 7 bases lay outside the gene matches. The CDR3 totals 14 residues. The CDR3 DNA reads as TGCGCCAGCAGCGGGGGACAGGGAACCGATGAGCAGTTCTTC. This sequence encodes CASSGGQGTDEQFF.

This clonotype came up a few times. J is TRBJ2-1 and V is TRBV5-6; D perhaps matches TRBD2 (5 bases). Germline CDR1 is SGHDT and CDR2 is YYEEEE. The CDR3 contains 12 residues. Trimming cost V 0 bases and J 13 bases, with 11 bases left between them. CDR3 nucleotide sequence: TGTGCCAGCAGCTTGGCCCCCAGCGGCCAGTTCTTC. Its protein product is CASSLAPSGQFF.

This clonotype has a handful of counts. The chain recombines TRBV9 with TRBJ2-6; 12 bases are a match to TRBD2. Germline assignment: CDR1 SGDLS and CDR2 YYNGEE. The CDR3 has 18 residues. Trimming at V came to 3 bases and at J to 0 bases, leaving 4 bases not matched to a gene. The CDR3 spells CASSEGLAGASGANVLTF. The CDR3 coding sequence is TGTGCCAGCAGCGAGGGACTAGCGGGTGCCTCTGGGGCCAACGTCCTGACTTTC.

In this sample, this clonotype turned up a few times. V usage is TRBV28 and J usage is TRBJ2-5; no clear D gene. There are 14 residues in the CDR3. Germline values: CDR1 MDHEN, CDR2 SYDVKM. Trimming left V 7 bases short and J 2 bases short, with 14 bases between. Here the CDR3 reads CASTPSAVQETQYF. For the CDR3, the DNA is TGTGCCAGCACCCCGTCGGCGGTGCAAGAGACCCAGTACTTC.

This clonotype was seen at least ten times. This chain uses TRBV7-8 with TRBJ2-7; 8 positions agree with TRBD2. Losses at the gene ends were 5 bases for V and 0 bases for J; bases not matched to a gene: 3. The CDR3 covers 14 residues. In germline, CDR1 is SGHVS, CDR2 FQNEAQ. The CDR3 DNA reads as TGTGCCAGCAGCCCCCGGGAGGGCTCCTACGAGCAGTACTTC. Encoded protein: CASSPREGSYEQYF. Based on the CDR3 plus reference TRBV7-8 and TRBJ2-7, the full variable domain is GAGVSQSPRYKVAKRGQDVALRCDPISGHVSLFWYQQALGQGPEFLTYFQNEAQLDKSGLPSDRFFAERPEGSVSTLKIQRTQQEDSAVYLCASSPREGSYEQYFGPGTRLTVT.

This clonotype was observed many times. The J gene is TRBJ1-3, the V gene TRBV5-6; the D is unclear. V was pared by 2 bases and J by 2 bases, with 11 bases between. From germline, CDR1 is SGHDT and CDR2 YYEEEE. This CDR3 is 15 amino acids long. The CDR3 DNA is TGTGCCAGCAGCTTAATTACCCTACCTGGAAACACCATATATTTT. Its protein product is CASSLITLPGNTIYF.

In its sample, this clonotype was seen many times. The rearrangement links TRBV7-2 to TRBJ2-1; D unclear. The CDR3 extends over 15 amino acids. Germline lookup yields CDR1 SGHTA and CDR2 FQGNSA. Trimming took 5 bases from V and 5 from J, leaving 16 bases between them. The CDR3 loop is CASSLTPNPDNEQFF. CDR3 sequence (DNA): TGTGCCAGCAGCCTGACTCCGAACCCGGACAATGAGCAGTTCTTC.

V and J are TRBV7-2 and TRBJ2-7, with 7 bases that match TRBD2. Germline CDR1 SGHTA, CDR2 FQGNSA. The V and J ends lost 6 bases and 7 bases, in that order; junction bases with no gene match: 9. The CDR3 length is 13 residues. DNA for the CDR3: TGTGCCAGCAGGAGAAGCGGGGACTGGGAGCAGTACTTC. This sequence encodes CASRRSGDWEQYF.

This clonotype turned up a few times. Germline is not matched at one junction end, which may reflect a read error. The rearrangement uses TRBV7-8 and TRBJ1-5, with TRBD1 matching 7 bases. Germline values: CDR1 SGHVS, CDR2 FQNEAQ. The CDR3 consists of 13 residues. The CDR3 loop reads CASSLADRDSRNF. CDR3 nucleotide sequence: TGTGCCAGCAGCTTAGCTGATCGGGACAGCAGGAATTTT.

V and J are TRBV12-3 or TRBV12-4 and TRBJ2-4; possibly TRBD1 or TRBD2 for D (5 bases each). Trimming took off 3 bases at V and 6 bases at J, with 12 bases between the two ends. This CDR3 has 14 residues. In DNA form, the CDR3 reads TGTGCCAGCAGTTTGAGGGGAAGGGGAAACATTCAGTACTTC. Protein: CASSLRGRGNIQYF.

This clonotype was counted between two and nine times. The J gene is TRBJ2-7, the V gene TRBV7-2; 13 bases align to TRBD2. V gave up 1 base and J gave up 6 bases; unmatched junction bases: 3. The CDR3 loop spans 15 amino acids. The germline V gene encodes CDR1 SGHTA and CDR2 FQGNSA. CDR3 region: CASSLGGTSGAEQYF. The DNA of the CDR3 is TGTGCCAGCAGCTTAGGGGGGACTAGCGGGGCCGAGCAGTACTTC.

The CDR3 protein is CASSPVDRFQETQYF. Written as DNA, the CDR3 is TGTGCCAGCAGCCCCGTGGACAGGTTTCAAGAGACCCAGTACTTC. The chain joins TRBV6-1 to TRBJ2-5; 7 positions agree with TRBD1. Germline assignment: CDR1 MNHNS and CDR2 SASEGT. The CDR3 length is 15 residues. V shed 6 bases and J 2 bases; nucleotides not matched to a gene: 9.

The sample holds many counts of this clonotype. This chain joins TRBV3-1 and TRBJ2-7; D gene ambiguous. The CDR3 has 13 amino acids. The V gene lost 0 bases and the J gene lost 3 bases, with 6 bases spanning the gap. Germline CDR1 LGHDT, CDR2 YNNKEL (reference sequence). The CDR3 bases are TGTGCCAGCAGCCAAGAAGGGCACTACGAGCAGTACTTC. Protein sequence: CASSQEGHYEQYF.

This clonotype appeared a few times. The J gene is TRBJ2-5, the V gene TRBV28; D is perhaps TRBD2 (6 bases). From germline, CDR1 is MDHEN and CDR2 SYDVKM. V gave up 5 bases and J gave up 2 bases, with 12 bases separating them. This CDR3 comprises 14 residues. Here the CDR3 reads CASSTTGRQETQYF. As DNA, the CDR3 is TGTGCCAGCAGTACAACCGGGAGACAAGAGACCCAGTACTTC. The full variable domain, its missing parts supplied by reference TRBV28 and TRBJ2-5, is DVKVTQSSRYLVKRTGEKVFLECVQDMDHENMFWYRQDPGLGLRLIYFSYDVKMKEKGDIPEGYSVSREKKERFSLILESASTNQTSMYLCASSTTGRQETQYFGPGTRLLVL.

This clonotype was observed at least ten times. The chain combines TRBV20-1 with TRBJ2-7, with 14 bases aligning to TRBD2. Germline CDR1 DFQATT, CDR2 SNEGSKA (reference sequence). Trimming at V came to 7 bases and at J to 6 bases, leaving 8 bases not matched to a gene. CDR3 size: 14 residues. The CDR3 DNA is TGCAGTGGGACCGGGACTAGCGGGGGTGGCGAGCAGTACTTC. Protein product: CSGTGTSGGGEQYF.

This chain uses TRBV20-1 with TRBJ2-6; D is ambiguous. Germline V gene data show CDR1 as DFQATT and CDR2 as SNEGSKA (reference sequence). Trimming removed 6 bases at V and 2 bases at J, with 11 bases between. CDR3 length: 14 amino acids. CDR3 loop: CSASAVPGANVLTF. The CDR3 DNA reads as TGCAGTGCCAGCGCGGTCCCTGGGGCCAACGTCCTGACTTTC.

This clonotype was observed a few times. The CDR3 spells CASSQDARIYGYTF. CDR3 nucleotide sequence: TGTGCCAGCAGCCAAGATGCCAGGATCTATGGCTACACCTTC. The chain carries TRBV4-2 and TRBJ1-2; D gene ambiguous. The germline gives CDR1 LGHNA, CDR2 YNFKEQ. The CDR3 is made up of 14 amino acids. Between the trimmed V and J ends, which lost 0 bases and 4 bases, there was a span of 9 bases.

The chain links TRBV7-2 to TRBJ2-7, with a possible D match to TRBD1 (6 bases). Looked up from germline, CDR1 is SGHTA and CDR2 is FQGNSA. V was shortened by 5 bases and J by 5 bases, with 16 bases between the two germline ends. The CDR3 is 14 amino acids. The CDR3, as DNA: TGTGCCAGCAGCCCACAGGGTAACGAACACGAGCAGTACTTC. Translating it yields CASSPQGNEHEQYF.

This chain joins TRBV19 and TRBJ2-7, with TRBD1 matching 7 bases. The V gene's germline CDR1 is LNHDA and CDR2 SQIVND (reference sequence). The CDR3 totals 15 residues. Germline trimming cut 4 bases from V and 7 bases from J; bases unmatched to any gene: 13. The DNA of the CDR3 is TGTGCCAGTAGTACGTTCCGGGACAGCTCAAAGGAGCAGTACTTC. Amino acids: CASSTFRDSSKEQYF.

This clonotype has more than one count but fewer than ten. J is TRBJ2-5 and V is TRBV29-1, with TRBD2 as a possible D gene (5 bases). The germline V gene encodes CDR1 SQVTM and CDR2 ANQGSEA. The CDR3 covers 12 residues. V lost 5 bases and J 4 bases, leaving 11 bases between the germline ends. For the CDR3, the DNA is TGCAGCGTTTCGTTGGACTCAGAGACCCAGTACTTC. Protein sequence: CSVSLDSETQYF.

This clonotype has only a few counts. V usage is TRBV28 and J usage is TRBJ2-3, with 7 positions matching TRBD2. This CDR3 comprises 16 residues. J gave up 4 bases and V 5 bases, and 12 bases lay outside the gene matches. Germline assignment: CDR1 MDHEN and CDR2 SYDVKM. CDR3 sequence (DNA): TGTGCCAGCAGTAAACCTAGCGGACGGTTCGCAGATACGCAGTATTTT. Its protein is CASSKPSGRFADTQYF.

This clonotype was observed at least ten times. The chain combines TRBV7-9 with TRBJ2-1; D is ambiguous. The V and J ends lost 2 bases and 5 bases respectively, with 13 bases between them. The CDR3 has 15 amino acids. Germline values: CDR1 SEHNR, CDR2 FQNEAQ (reference sequence). The CDR3 DNA reads as TGTGCCAGCAGCTTAACCCAATTGAAAAACAATGAGCAGTTCTTC. Translation: CASSLTQLKNNEQFF.

This clonotype was found many times. CDR3 nucleotides: TGTGCCAGCAGTTCGGGGCGGAATGAGCAGTTCTTC. Translating it yields CASSSGRNEQFF. This rearrangement joins TRBV27 to TRBJ2-1, with D perhaps being TRBD1 or TRBD2 (5 bases each). Germline V gene data show CDR1 as MNHEY and CDR2 as SMNVEV (reference sequence). The CDR3 length is 12 residues. The ends were cut back, 4 bases at V and 7 bases at J, with 8 bases in the middle.

This chain connects TRBV20-1 to TRBJ2-7, with D possibly being TRBD1 or TRBD2 (6 bases each). The CDR3 sequence is 14 residues long. Germline V gives CDR1 DFQATT, CDR2 SNEGSKA (reference sequence). V shed 2 bases and J shed 2 bases, with 13 bases lying between them. The CDR3 here is CSARNSGGAYEQYF. The CDR3 DNA is TGCAGTGCTAGAAATTCCGGGGGCGCCTACGAGCAGTACTTC.

This clonotype was seen a few times. V is TRBV4-2 and J is TRBJ2-3, with 10 bases identical to TRBD2. This CDR3 comprises 16 residues. Germline V CDR1 and CDR2: LGHNA, YNFKEQ. Trimming at V came to 5 bases and at J to 2 bases, leaving 7 bases not matched to a gene. The DNA for the CDR3 is TGTGCCAGCAGCAAGCTAGCGGGGGACCTCACAGATACGCAGTATTTT. Residues: CASSKLAGDLTDTQYF.